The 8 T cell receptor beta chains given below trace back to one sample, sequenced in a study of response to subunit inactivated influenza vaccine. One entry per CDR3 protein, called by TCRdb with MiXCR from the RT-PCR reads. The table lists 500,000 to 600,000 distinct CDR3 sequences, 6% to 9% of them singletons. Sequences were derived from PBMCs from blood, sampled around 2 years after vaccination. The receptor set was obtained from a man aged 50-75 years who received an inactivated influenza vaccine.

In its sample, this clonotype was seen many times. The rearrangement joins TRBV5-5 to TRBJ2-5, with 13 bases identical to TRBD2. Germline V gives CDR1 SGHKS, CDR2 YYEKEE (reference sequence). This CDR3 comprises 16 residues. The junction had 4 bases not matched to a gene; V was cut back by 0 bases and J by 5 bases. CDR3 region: CASSLELAGGRETQYF. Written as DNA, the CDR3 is TGTGCCAGCAGCTTGGAACTAGCGGGGGGGCGGGAGACCCAGTACTTC.

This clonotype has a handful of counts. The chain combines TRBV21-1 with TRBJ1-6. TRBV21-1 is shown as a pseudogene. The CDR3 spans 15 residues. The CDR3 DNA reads TGTGCCAGCATAGCGAGGGCAGCAAATAATTCACCCCTCCACTTT. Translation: CASIARAANNSPLHF.

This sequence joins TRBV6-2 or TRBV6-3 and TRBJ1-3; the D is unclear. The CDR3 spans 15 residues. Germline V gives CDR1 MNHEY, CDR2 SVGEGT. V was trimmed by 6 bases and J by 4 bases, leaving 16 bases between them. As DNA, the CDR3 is TGTGCCAGCAGCTACGACGAGGGATTCGGAAACACCATATATTTT. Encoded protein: CASSYDEGFGNTIYF.

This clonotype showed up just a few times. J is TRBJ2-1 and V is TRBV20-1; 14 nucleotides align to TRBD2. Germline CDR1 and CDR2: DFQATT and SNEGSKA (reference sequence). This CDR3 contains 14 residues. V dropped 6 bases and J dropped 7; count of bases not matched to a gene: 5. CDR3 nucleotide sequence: TGCAGTGCCACAGGGACTAGCGGGAGTAATGAGCAGTTCTTC. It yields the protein CSATGTSGSNEQFF.

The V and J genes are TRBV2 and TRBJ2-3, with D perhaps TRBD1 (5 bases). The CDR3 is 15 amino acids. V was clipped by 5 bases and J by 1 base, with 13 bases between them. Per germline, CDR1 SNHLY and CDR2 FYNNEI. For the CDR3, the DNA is TGTGCCAGCAGTAAAGGGGTATTTGGCACAGATACGCAGTATTTT. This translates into CASSKGVFGTDTQYF. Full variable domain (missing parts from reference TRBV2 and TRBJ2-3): EPEVTQTPSHQVTQMGQEVILRCVPISNHLYFYWYRQILGQKVEFLVSFYNNEISEKSEIFDDQFSVERPDGSNFTLKIRSTKLEDSAMYFCASSKGVFGTDTQYFGPGTRLTVL.

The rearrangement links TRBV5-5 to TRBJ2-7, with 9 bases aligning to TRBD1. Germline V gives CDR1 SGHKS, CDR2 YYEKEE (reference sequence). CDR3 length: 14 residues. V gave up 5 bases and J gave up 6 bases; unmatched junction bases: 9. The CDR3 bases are TGTGCCAGCAGTTATGCCGGGACAGGGTTCGAGCAGTACTTC. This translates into CASSYAGTGFEQYF.

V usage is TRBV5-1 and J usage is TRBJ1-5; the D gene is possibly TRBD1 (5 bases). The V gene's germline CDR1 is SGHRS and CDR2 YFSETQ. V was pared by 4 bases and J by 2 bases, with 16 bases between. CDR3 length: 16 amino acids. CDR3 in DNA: TGCGCCAGCAGCCCCGGGGGTAATAGGGGCAATCAGCCCCAGCATTTT. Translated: CASSPGGNRGNQPQHF.

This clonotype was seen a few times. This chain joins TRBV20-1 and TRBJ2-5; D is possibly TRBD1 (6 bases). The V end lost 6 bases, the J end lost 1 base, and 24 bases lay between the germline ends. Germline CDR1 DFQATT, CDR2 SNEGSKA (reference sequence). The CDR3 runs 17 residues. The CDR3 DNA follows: TGCAGTGCCTTCTTTGGGACACTCGACCGCCTCCAAGAGACCCAGTACTTC. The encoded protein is CSAFFGTLDRLQETQYF.